This T cell receptor (beta chain) came from a study of siplizumab effects on memory and regulatory T cells. The CDR3 consists of 13 residues. The germline CDR1 and CDR2 sequences are SGHRS and YFSETQ. Every sample had some 100,000 of its TCR templates assayed. TCRdb's table, derived via immunoSEQ multiplex PCR, lists solely in-frame clones and lacks some. The repertoire holds around 100,000 clones, with 75% to 95% as singletons. Overall study results and limits: Proliferating Tregs in siplizumab cultures were never verified as suppressive. Unstimulated naive T cells seemed to show more diversity than memory cells did, and they also seemed to be among the major contributors to the alloresponse. Siplizumab led to significantly less abundant alloreactive sequences that could be traced back to unstimulated CD4+ memory cells.

About this clone: The antigen remains undetermined. At one of its ends the junction is not consistent with the germline gene, which may arise from a read error.

The chain joins TRBV5-1 to TRBJ1-1, with TRBD1 identical over 11 bases. This TCR derives from a human donor in good health. Sequenced: CD4+ T cells sorted from blood. CDR3 protein: CTSSLGQGAEAFF. CDR3 in DNA: TGCACCAGCAGCTTGGGACAGGGGGCTGAAGCTTTCTTT. Based on the CDR3 plus reference TRBV5-1 and TRBJ1-1, the full variable domain is KAGVTQTPRYLIKTRGQQVTLSCSPISGHRSVSWYQQTPGQGLQFLFEYFSETQRNKGNFPGRFSGRQFSNSRSEMNVSTLELGDSALYLCTSSLGQGAEAFFGQGTRLTVV.